The subject of this entry is one TCR beta chain. Germline V CDR1 and CDR2: SGHNT, YENEEA. The length of the CDR3 is 14 residues. V gave up 2 bases and J gave up 5 bases; unmatched junction bases: 4. These data belong to a study of blood T cell repertoires in COVID-19. Study-wide background: COVID-19 samples, acute and convalescent, were from the United States, Italy and Spain. PBMCs, B-cell-depleted T cells, or T cells were the source of the cDNA or gDNA that made up the material.

In the authors' methods: Using reference gene primer amplification, nucleated cell counts were estimated. Clones were read by immunoSEQ multiplex PCR, and TCRdb kept only the in-frame ones, dropping some. That table is the source of V, J and clone size, and D and trimming were worked out from the DNA. The sample lists some 50,000 clones, 87% seen once, with 4% in the top ten. This receptor was taken from a middle-aged man with acute or convalescent COVID-19. This sequence joins TRBV11-3 and TRBJ2-5, with 8 positions matching TRBD2. Sequences were obtained from peripheral blood. CDR3 region: CASSLKREWETQYF. The CDR3 DNA follows: TGTGCCAGCAGCTTAAAGCGGGAGTGGGAGACCCAGTACTTC.